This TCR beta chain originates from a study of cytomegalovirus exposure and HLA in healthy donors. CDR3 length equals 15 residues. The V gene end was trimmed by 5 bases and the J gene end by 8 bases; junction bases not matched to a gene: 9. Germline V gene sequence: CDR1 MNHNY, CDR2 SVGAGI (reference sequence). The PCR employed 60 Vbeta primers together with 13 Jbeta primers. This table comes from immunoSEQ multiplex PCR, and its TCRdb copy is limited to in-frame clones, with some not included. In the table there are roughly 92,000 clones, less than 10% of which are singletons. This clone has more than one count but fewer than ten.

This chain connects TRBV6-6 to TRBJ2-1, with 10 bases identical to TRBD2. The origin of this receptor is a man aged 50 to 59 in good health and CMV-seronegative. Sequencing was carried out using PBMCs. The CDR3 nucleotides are TGTGCCAGCAGTCCTGGTAGCGGGAGGAGTCATGAGCAGTTCTTC. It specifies CASSPGSGRSHEQFF.